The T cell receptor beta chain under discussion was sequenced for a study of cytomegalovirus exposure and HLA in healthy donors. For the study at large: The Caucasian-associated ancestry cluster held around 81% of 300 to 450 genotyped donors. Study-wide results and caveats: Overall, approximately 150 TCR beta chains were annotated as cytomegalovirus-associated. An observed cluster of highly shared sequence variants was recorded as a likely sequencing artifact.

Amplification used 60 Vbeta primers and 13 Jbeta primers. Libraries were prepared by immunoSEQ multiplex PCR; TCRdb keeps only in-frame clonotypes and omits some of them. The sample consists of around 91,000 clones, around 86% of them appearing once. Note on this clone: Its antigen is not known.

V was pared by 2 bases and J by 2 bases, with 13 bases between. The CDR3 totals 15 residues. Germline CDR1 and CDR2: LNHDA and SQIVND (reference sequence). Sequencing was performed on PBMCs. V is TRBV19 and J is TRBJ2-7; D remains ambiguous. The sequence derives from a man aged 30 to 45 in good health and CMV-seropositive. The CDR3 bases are TGTGCCAGTAGTATACGGCAGGCCGGCACCTACGAGCAGTACTTC. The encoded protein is CASSIRQAGTYEQYF.